The 10 T cell receptor beta chains below come from one sample, sequenced in a study of regulatory T cells in long-lasting Graves disease. Arm-PCR with iRepertoire HTBI primers amplified the CDR3 regions for these TCR beta libraries. One entry per CDR3 protein results from TCRdb running MiXCR on the multiplex PCR reads. The repertoire holds hundreds of thousands of distinct CDR3 sequences, about 16% seen once, with approximately 22% in the top ten. Time point: newly diagnosed GD, antithyroid drugs for less than 3 months. RNA from PBMCs was the source of the TCR library. The sequencing used peripheral blood mononuclear cells (PBMCs), collected at new diagnosis, from a patient treated with antithyroid drugs. The receptors originated from a female donor with Graves disease.

The sample holds many counts of this clonotype. This chain links TRBV20-1 with TRBJ1-2, with 10 nucleotides matching TRBD1. This CDR3 contains 16 residues. V shed 3 bases, J shed 8 bases, and the junction held 15 bases outside the gene matches. Germline V gives CDR1 DFQATT, CDR2 SNEGSKA (reference sequence). Written as DNA, the CDR3 is TGCAGTGCTAGCCCTGGAGGGACAGGGGAGGGTGGCGGCTACACCTTC. This sequence encodes CSASPGGTGEGGGYTF.

This clonotype was counted a few times. The chain joins TRBV7-7 to TRBJ2-5; D may be TRBD1 (5 bases). This CDR3 spans 14 amino acids. The V gene's germline CDR1 is SSHAT and CDR2 FNYEAQ (reference sequence). With 1 base removed from V and 7 bases from J, the gap between germline ends came to 13 bases. The CDR3 DNA reads as TGTGCCAGCAGCTTAGAGGGGTCCAGCAGGACCCAGTACTTC. It specifies CASSLEGSSRTQYF.

There are many counts of this clonotype. The chain joins TRBV18 to TRBJ2-7, with D perhaps matching TRBD2 (5 bases). Trimming left V 2 bases short and J 1 base short, with 9 bases between. CDR1 is KGHSH, CDR2 LQKENI, per germline. The CDR3 totals 14 residues. The CDR3: CASSPGRTSYEQYF. The DNA of the CDR3 is TGTGCCAGCTCACCAGGCAGGACTTCCTACGAGCAGTACTTC. The full variable domain, completed using reference TRBV18 and TRBJ2-7, is NAGVMQNPRHLVRRRGQEARLRCSPMKGHSHVYWYRQLPEEGLKFMVYLQKENIIDESGMPKERFSAEFPKEGPSILRIQQVVRGDSAAYFCASSPGRTSYEQYFGPGTRLTVT.

This clonotype was picked up a small number of times. The gene calls are TRBV5-1 and TRBJ2-7; 8 bases are a match to TRBD1. V shed 4 bases and J 2 bases; nucleotides not matched to a gene: 8. Germline CDR1 reads SGHRS; CDR2 reads YFSETQ. This CDR3 is built from 15 residues. In DNA, the CDR3 is TGCGCCAGCAGCCTAGACAGGGGCGAGGCCTACGAGCAGTACTTC. Its protein product is CASSLDRGEAYEQYF.

Concerning this clonotype: Just one base apart from a much larger clone, this may be a read error. The gene calls are TRBV28 and TRBJ1-2; the D is unclear. V was shortened by 3 bases and J by 7 bases, with 12 bases between the two germline ends. The germline gives CDR1 MDHEN, CDR2 SYDVKM. The CDR3 has 13 amino acids. CDR3 protein: CASSFDGRAGYTF. CDR3 bases: TGTGCCAGCAGTTTCGACGGTCGGGCTGGCTACACCTTC.

V usage is TRBV19 and J usage is TRBJ1-1, with D unclear. The CDR3 runs 14 residues. The V gene lost 3 bases and the J gene lost 6 bases, with 14 bases spanning the gap. Germline V gene sequence: CDR1 LNHDA, CDR2 SQIVND (reference sequence). Here the CDR3 reads CASSMRPRGSEAFF. The DNA for the CDR3 is TGTGCCAGTAGTATGAGACCCAGAGGCTCTGAAGCTTTCTTT.

Many counts were recorded for this clonotype. The chain has TRBV7-8 and TRBJ2-7; tentatively, D is TRBD1 (5 bases). The CDR3 spans 16 residues. Germline V lookup: CDR1 SGHVS, CDR2 FQNEAQ. The V and J ends lost 2 bases and 4 bases respectively, with 18 bases between them. As DNA, the CDR3 is TGTGCCAGCAGCTTACCTGGAGTGGGGCGTTGGTACGAGCAGTACTTC. Its protein product is CASSLPGVGRWYEQYF.

This clonotype was counted only a few times. The rearrangement links TRBV14 to TRBJ2-5, with TRBD1 matching over 9 bases. V was pared by 6 bases and J by 3 bases, with 5 bases of the junction left unmatched. The V gene's germline CDR1 is SGHDN and CDR2 FVKESK. CDR3 length equals 14 residues. The CDR3 DNA reads TGTGCCAGCAGACCGGGACAGGGAAAAGAGACCCAGTACTTC. Its translation is CASRPGQGKETQYF.

This clonotype was detected ten times or more. This chain joins TRBV5-1 and TRBJ1-6; 9 positions agree with TRBD1. The trim removed 5 bases at V and 7 bases at J, leaving 10 bases unmatched. Germline-derived CDR1 and CDR2 are SGHRS and YFSETQ. The CDR3 contains 16 residues. CDR3 sequence reads: CASRKPGQGTNSPLHF. CDR3 in DNA: TGCGCCAGCAGAAAACCGGGACAGGGAACCAATTCACCCCTCCACTTT.

This clonotype was observed at least ten times. This chain uses TRBV28 with TRBJ2-1, with a tentative D call TRBD2 (6 bases). The CDR3 spans 15 residues. V was trimmed by 5 bases and J by 6 bases, leaving 17 bases between them. Germline CDR1 reads MDHEN; CDR2 reads SYDVKM. The CDR3 bases are TGTGCCAGCAGTCCCCGACCGGGAGAGGGCAATGAGCAGTTCTTC. Translating gives CASSPRPGEGNEQFF.